The present entry profiles one T cell receptor (beta chain) with its context. This entry comes from a study of blood T cell repertoires in COVID-19. Study-level information: The United States, Italy and Spain supplied acute and convalescent COVID-19 samples. PBMCs, B-cell-depleted T cells, or T cells provided the cDNA or gDNA that made up the material.

The germline V gene encodes CDR1 SGHNT and CDR2 YYREEE (reference sequence). V was cut by 5 bases and J by 4 bases, with 17 bases left in between. The CDR3 runs to 15 residues. Authors' methods: Amplification of reference gene primers was used by the study to estimate nucleated cell counts. Data came from immunoSEQ multiplex PCR; TCRdb stores just in-frame clones and leaves some out. From that table come the V and J calls and clone size; the DNA was used to work out D and trimming. This sample has about 200,000 clones; around 84% occur once, and the top ten carry 5.9%. The sample comprised peripheral blood. The chain couples TRBV5-4 to TRBJ2-3; TRBD1 might be the D (5 bases). This TCR derives from an older man with acute or convalescent COVID-19. Here the CDR3 reads CASRKRVGAADTQYF. In DNA form, the CDR3 reads TGTGCCAGCAGGAAAAGGGTTGGGGCAGCAGATACGCAGTATTTT.